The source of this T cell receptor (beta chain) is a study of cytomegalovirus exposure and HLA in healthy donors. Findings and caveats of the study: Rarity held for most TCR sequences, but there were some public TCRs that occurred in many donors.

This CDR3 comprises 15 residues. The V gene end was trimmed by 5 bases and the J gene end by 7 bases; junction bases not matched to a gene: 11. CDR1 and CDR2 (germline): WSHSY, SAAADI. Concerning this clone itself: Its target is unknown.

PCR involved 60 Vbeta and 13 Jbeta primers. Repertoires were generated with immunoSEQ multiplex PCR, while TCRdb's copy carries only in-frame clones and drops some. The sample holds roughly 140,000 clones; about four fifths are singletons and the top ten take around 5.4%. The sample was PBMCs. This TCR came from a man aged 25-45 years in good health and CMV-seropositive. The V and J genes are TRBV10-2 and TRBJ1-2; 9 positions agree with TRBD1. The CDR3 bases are TGCGCCAGCAGTCCCACCGGGACAGGGTTTGGTGGCTACACCTTC. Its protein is CASSPTGTGFGGYTF.